These T cell receptor beta chains were read from a single sample in a study of blood T cell repertoires in COVID-19. The protocol was immunoSEQ multiplex PCR, while the TCRdb copy is restricted to in-frame clones and leaves out a portion. The sample lists 150,000 to 200,000 clones; 80% were seen once. The sequenced sample was peripheral blood. The source is an older man with active or convalescent COVID-19. The CDR3 runs from the conserved cysteine through the conserved F or W. The D gene is left open where the match is weak. A clone size is listed for some rows: how often the clone was seen (once, few, many), or a class if it is expanded.

.,TRBV28,.,15,TRBJ2-7,CASRTLTGLSYEQYF,TGTGCCAGCAGGACCTTGACAGGTCTTTCCTACGAGCAGTACTTC
.,TRBV19,.,17,TRBJ1-2,CASSIPPQAGMRYGYTF,TGTGCCAGTAGTATCCCCCCCCAGGCAGGGATGAGATATGGCTACACCTTC
.,TRBV11-2,.,15,TRBJ1-2,CASSPLQGRRDGYTF,TGTGCCAGCAGCCCATTACAGGGTCGACGGGATGGCTACACCTTC
TRBD1,TRBV9,.,14,TRBJ2-7,CASSRQGDSYEQYF,TGTGCCAGCAGCAGACAGGGAGACTCCTACGAGCAGTACTTC
TRBD2,TRBV10-1,many,17,TRBJ2-1,CASSDDVQRGRYNEQFF,TGCGCCAGCAGTGACGATGTGCAGCGGGGTAGGTACAATGAGCAGTTCTTC
TRBD1,TRBV10-3,.,15,TRBJ1-2,CAISVGQGRNYGYTF,TGTGCCATCAGTGTAGGACAGGGAAGGAACTATGGCTACACCTTC
.,TRBV5-8,.,16,TRBJ2-2,CASSRYEGRWTGELFF,TGTGCCAGCAGCCGTTACGAGGGGAGGTGGACCGGGGAGCTGTTTTTT
.,TRBV5-1,.,13,TRBJ2-3,CASSQGFTDTQYF,TGCGCCAGCAGTCAGGGGTTCACAGATACGCAGTATTTT
.,TRBV19,.,13,TRBJ1-1,CASSISRGTEAFF,TGTGCCAGTAGTATAAGTAGGGGGACTGAAGCTTTCTTT
.,TRBV2,.,15,TRBJ2-7,CASRLYGSNQYEQYF,TGTGCCAGCAGGTTATACGGGTCTAATCAATACGAGCAGTACTTC
.,TRBV30,.,12,TRBJ1-5,CAWSADSQPQHF,TGTGCCTGGAGTGCAGATTCTCAGCCCCAGCATTTT
.,TRBV19,.,16,TRBJ1-3,CASRSGPGSSGNTIYF,TGTGCCAGTCGGAGCGGTCCGGGAAGCTCTGGAAACACCATATATTTT
.,TRBV3-1/TRBV3-2,.,13,TRBJ1-2,CASRPSGVGGYTF,TGTGCCAGCAGACCTTCAGGGGTAGGTGGCTACACCTTC
.,TRBV19,.,16,TRBJ2-2,CASSKGTGYDTGELFF,TGTGCCAGTAGTAAGGGTACAGGGTACGACACCGGGGAGCTGTTTTTT
TRBD1,TRBV19,once,17,TRBJ1-5,CASSIDHGRGRNQPQHF,TGTGCCAGTAGTATAGATCATGGCAGGGGGCGAAATCAGCCCCAGCATTTT
.,TRBV9,.,16,TRBJ2-5,CASSVKGGGYQETQYF,TGTGCCAGCAGCGTTAAGGGAGGTGGGTACCAAGAGACCCAGTACTTC
.,TRBV5-5,once,14,TRBJ2-1,CASSFFGDLNEQFF,TGTGCCAGCAGCTTCTTCGGGGATCTCAATGAGCAGTTCTTC
TRBD1,TRBV29-1,.,12,TRBJ1-1,CSAGTGGTEAFF,TGCAGCGCAGGGACAGGGGGCACTGAAGCTTTCTTT
TRBD1,TRBV6-1,once,16,TRBJ1-3,CASSARQGANGNTIYF,TGTGCCAGCAGTGCCCGACAGGGGGCGAATGGAAACACCATATATTTT
.,TRBV19,.,17,TRBJ1-1,CASSPPVTGRVRTEAFF,TGTGCCAGTAGTCCCCCCGTTACAGGCAGGGTGAGGACTGAAGCTTTCTTT